This record covers a single T cell receptor beta chain. Profiled with immunoSEQ multiplex PCR; TCRdb holds only in-frame clones, not every one. In the table there are over 100,000 clones, approximately 94% of which are singletons. These data come from a study of cytomegalovirus exposure and HLA in healthy donors. The germline CDR1 and CDR2 sequences are SGDLS and YYNGEE. Unmatched junction bases numbered 11, after V lost 4 bases and J lost 5 bases. The CDR3 has 18 amino acids. The gene calls are TRBV9 and TRBJ2-3; the match to TRBD2 covers 15 bases. This sequence was found in a woman under 30 in good health and CMV-seronegative. The source material was PBMCs. CDR3 nucleotides: TGTGCCAGCAGCCCGGGACTAGCGGGGGGATGGGGAGGAGATACGCAGTATTTT. Its protein is CASSPGLAGGWGGDTQYF.